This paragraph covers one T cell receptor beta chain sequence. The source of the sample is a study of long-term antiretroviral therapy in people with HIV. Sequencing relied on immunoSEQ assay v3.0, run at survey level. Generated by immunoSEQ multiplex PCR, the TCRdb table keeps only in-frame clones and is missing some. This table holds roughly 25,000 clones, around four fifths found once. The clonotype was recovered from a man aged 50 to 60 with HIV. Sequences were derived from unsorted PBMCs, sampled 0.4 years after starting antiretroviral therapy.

CDR3 loop: CASSQRLAANEQFF. The CDR3 DNA reads as TGTGCCAGCAGCCAGAGACTAGCAGCCAATGAGCAGTTCTTC. This rearrangement joins TRBV11-2 to TRBJ2-1; TRBD2 agrees at 7 bases. CDR3 size: 14 residues. Germline V CDR1 and CDR2: SGHAT, FQNNGV. V was pared by 5 bases and J by 6 bases, with 7 bases of the junction left unmatched.